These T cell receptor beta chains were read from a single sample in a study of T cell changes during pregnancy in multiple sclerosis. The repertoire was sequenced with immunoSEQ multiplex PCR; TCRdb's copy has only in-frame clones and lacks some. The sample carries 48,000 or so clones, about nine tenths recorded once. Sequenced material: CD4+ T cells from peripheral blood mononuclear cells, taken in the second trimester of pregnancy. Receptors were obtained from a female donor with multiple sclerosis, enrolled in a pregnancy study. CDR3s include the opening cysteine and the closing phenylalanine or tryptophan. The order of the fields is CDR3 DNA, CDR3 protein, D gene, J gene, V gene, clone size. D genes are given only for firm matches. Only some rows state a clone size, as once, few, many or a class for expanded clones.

cdr3_nt: TGTGCCAGCAGAAGCGCGGGAGCCGATAAGTACGAGCAGTACTTC
cdr3_aa: CASRSAGADKYEQYF
d_call: TRBD2
j_call: TRBJ2-7
v_call: TRBV25-1
clone_size: -

cdr3_nt: TGTGCCAGCAGTTTGGGGGGACCTAACTATGGCTACACCTTC
cdr3_aa: CASSLGGPNYGYTF
d_call: -
j_call: TRBJ1-2
v_call: TRBV27
clone_size: once

cdr3_nt: TGTGCCAGCTCTAGCCTAGCGGGAGGCGAGCAGTACTTC
cdr3_aa: CASSSLAGGEQYF
d_call: TRBD2
j_call: TRBJ2-7
v_call: TRBV6-1
clone_size: -

cdr3_nt: TGTGCCAGCAGTCGACAGGGGACTCACACTGAAGCTTTCTTT
cdr3_aa: CASSRQGTHTEAFF
d_call: TRBD1
j_call: TRBJ1-1
v_call: TRBV27
clone_size: -

cdr3_nt: TGCGCCAGCAGCCCCCTGACAGGGGCAGATGGCTACACCTTC
cdr3_aa: CASSPLTGADGYTF
d_call: TRBD1
j_call: TRBJ1-2
v_call: TRBV5-1
clone_size: -

cdr3_nt: TGCGCCAGCAGCTCTGACACTGAAGCTTTCTTT
cdr3_aa: CASSSDTEAFF
d_call: -
j_call: TRBJ1-1
v_call: TRBV5-1
clone_size: -

cdr3_nt: TGCGCCAGCAGTGACGAGCCGGGGTTTGGTACTGAAGCTTTCTTT
cdr3_aa: CASSDEPGFGTEAFF
d_call: -
j_call: TRBJ1-1
v_call: TRBV5-1
clone_size: -

cdr3_nt: TGTGCCAGCAGCACCGGGGGAGTTGGTGAGCAGTTCTTC
cdr3_aa: CASSTGGVGEQFF
d_call: -
j_call: TRBJ2-1
v_call: TRBV11-3
clone_size: -

cdr3_nt: TGTGCCAGCTCACCACCGTCGCTAGCGGACAATGAGCAGTTCTTC
cdr3_aa: CASSPPSLADNEQFF
d_call: TRBD2
j_call: TRBJ2-1
v_call: TRBV18
clone_size: -

cdr3_nt: TGTGCCAGTAGTAGAGTGGGCCAAGGATCCTACGAGCAGTACTTC
cdr3_aa: CASSRVGQGSYEQYF
d_call: -
j_call: TRBJ2-7
v_call: TRBV19
clone_size: -

cdr3_nt: TGTGCCAGCAGCCAAGTTGTGGGGCGGAACACCGGGGAGCTGTTTTTT
cdr3_aa: CASSQVVGRNTGELFF
d_call: -
j_call: TRBJ2-2
v_call: TRBV14
clone_size: -

cdr3_nt: TGTGCCATCAGTGAGTCAAAAGGGAAAACAGGGGCCTACGAGCAGTACTTC
cdr3_aa: CAISESKGKTGAYEQYF
d_call: TRBD1
j_call: TRBJ2-7
v_call: TRBV10-3
clone_size: once

cdr3_nt: TGTGCCAGCAGCGGACAGGGGGCGCAAAAACTGTTTTTT
cdr3_aa: CASSGQGAQKLFF
d_call: TRBD1
j_call: TRBJ1-4
v_call: TRBV11-2
clone_size: -

cdr3_nt: TGCGCCAGCAGCTTCGAGGAGACCCAGTACTTC
cdr3_aa: CASSFEETQYF
d_call: -
j_call: TRBJ2-5
v_call: TRBV5-1
clone_size: -

cdr3_nt: TGTGCCAGCGGCCCCAACCGGGGCACCGGGGAGCTGTTTTTT
cdr3_aa: CASGPNRGTGELFF
d_call: -
j_call: TRBJ2-2
v_call: TRBV21-1
clone_size: -

cdr3_nt: TGTGCCAGCATTCCCGGGACTAACACCGGGGAGCTGTTTTTT
cdr3_aa: CASIPGTNTGELFF
d_call: -
j_call: TRBJ2-2
v_call: TRBV6-1
clone_size: -

cdr3_nt: TGTGCCAGCAGCTTCGAGCGGGAGGGTGCGAACACCGGGGAGCTGTTTTTT
cdr3_aa: CASSFEREGANTGELFF
d_call: TRBD2
j_call: TRBJ2-2
v_call: TRBV11-1
clone_size: -

cdr3_nt: TGTGCCAGCAGCGTAGCTACGGTCGGGAGGGCCCTGGATACGCAGTATTTT
cdr3_aa: CASSVATVGRALDTQYF
d_call: TRBD2
j_call: TRBJ2-3
v_call: TRBV9
clone_size: -

cdr3_nt: TGTGCCAGCAGCCGGGAAGGACAGGGGTTTGATGAGCAGTTCTTC
cdr3_aa: CASSREGQGFDEQFF
d_call: TRBD1
j_call: TRBJ2-1
v_call: TRBV2
clone_size: -

cdr3_nt: TGTGCCAGCAGCTTGGGGACAGCCTCCTACGAGCAGTACTTC
cdr3_aa: CASSLGTASYEQYF
d_call: -
j_call: TRBJ2-7
v_call: TRBV5-4
clone_size: -

cdr3_nt: TGCGCCAGCTCCTGGGGACTAGCGGGGGACACCGGGGAGCTGTTTTTT
cdr3_aa: CASSWGLAGDTGELFF
d_call: TRBD2
j_call: TRBJ2-2
v_call: TRBV5-1
clone_size: -

cdr3_nt: TGTGCCAGCTCACCACCAAACTCCCCAACGGATACGCAGTATTTT
cdr3_aa: CASSPPNSPTDTQYF
d_call: -
j_call: TRBJ2-3
v_call: TRBV18
clone_size: -

cdr3_nt: TGTGCCAGCAGTGTAGGACAGGCGCAAACAGATACGCAGTATTTT
cdr3_aa: CASSVGQAQTDTQYF
d_call: TRBD1
j_call: TRBJ2-3
v_call: TRBV2
clone_size: -

cdr3_nt: TGTGCCAGCAGCTTAGCGCGAACTAGCCGAAATCAGTACTTC
cdr3_aa: CASSLARTSRNQYF
d_call: -
j_call: TRBJ2-7
v_call: TRBV7-2
clone_size: -

cdr3_nt: TGTGCCAGCAGCAATGGACTAAGCAGCGATACGCAGTATTTT
cdr3_aa: CASSNGLSSDTQYF
d_call: -
j_call: TRBJ2-3
v_call: TRBV7-2
clone_size: -

cdr3_nt: TGCGCCAGCAGCGTATCTTACACCGGGGAGCTGTTTTTT
cdr3_aa: CASSVSYTGELFF
d_call: -
j_call: TRBJ2-2
v_call: TRBV5-1
clone_size: -

cdr3_nt: TGTGCCATCAGTGAGTCATCCGGGTTGGATGGCTACACCTTC
cdr3_aa: CAISESSGLDGYTF
d_call: -
j_call: TRBJ1-2
v_call: TRBV10-3
clone_size: -

cdr3_nt: TGTGCCTGGAGTGTCGGAATAGCGGGAGATAACTACAATGAGCAGTTCTTC
cdr3_aa: CAWSVGIAGDNYNEQFF
d_call: TRBD2
j_call: TRBJ2-1
v_call: TRBV30
clone_size: -

cdr3_nt: TGTGCCAGCAGTTTAAGACTAGCGGGACTCAGCGAGCAGTACTTC
cdr3_aa: CASSLRLAGLSEQYF
d_call: TRBD2
j_call: TRBJ2-7
v_call: TRBV27
clone_size: -

cdr3_nt: TGTGCCAGCAGCTGGGGACAGTTAAACTCCTACGAGCAGTACTTC
cdr3_aa: CASSWGQLNSYEQYF
d_call: TRBD1
j_call: TRBJ2-7
v_call: TRBV7-2
clone_size: once

cdr3_nt: TGTGCCAGTAGTATGGGGACAGCCCCTGAAAAACTGTTTTTT
cdr3_aa: CASSMGTAPEKLFF
d_call: TRBD1
j_call: TRBJ1-4
v_call: TRBV19
clone_size: -

cdr3_nt: TGTGCCAGCAGCTTAAAGGGGGAACATCAGCCCCAGCATTTT
cdr3_aa: CASSLKGEHQPQHF
d_call: -
j_call: TRBJ1-5
v_call: TRBV11-2
clone_size: -

cdr3_nt: TGTGCCAGCAGTGCTCCCGGGAGAAAAAGGGACTTC
cdr3_aa: CASSAPGRKRDF
d_call: -
j_call: TRBJ2-7
v_call: TRBV6-1
clone_size: once

cdr3_nt: TGTGCCAGCAACAGACTAGCGGGAGAGGGAAATGAGCAGTTCTTC
cdr3_aa: CASNRLAGEGNEQFF
d_call: TRBD2
j_call: TRBJ2-1
v_call: TRBV6-1
clone_size: -

cdr3_nt: TGTGCCAGCAGCCAAGGACTAAAAGTACACTCCTACGAGCAGTACTTC
cdr3_aa: CASSQGLKVHSYEQYF
d_call: -
j_call: TRBJ2-7
v_call: TRBV5-4
clone_size: few

cdr3_nt: TGTGCCAGCAGCTTAGCCGGACTAGGGATTAACATTCAGTACTTC
cdr3_aa: CASSLAGLGINIQYF
d_call: TRBD2
j_call: TRBJ2-4
v_call: TRBV7-2
clone_size: -

cdr3_nt: TGTGCCTGGACTATCCAAGAGACCCAGTACTTC
cdr3_aa: CAWTIQETQYF
d_call: -
j_call: TRBJ2-5
v_call: TRBV30
clone_size: -

cdr3_nt: TGTGCCTCGGCTACGTCGGACAGACTAAATCAGCCCCAGCATTTT
cdr3_aa: CASATSDRLNQPQHF
d_call: -
j_call: TRBJ1-5
v_call: TRBV10-3
clone_size: -

cdr3_nt: TGTGCCTGGAGTGCCCCAGGGGCGGCAGCCAAAAACATTCAGTACTTC
cdr3_aa: CAWSAPGAAAKNIQYF
d_call: -
j_call: TRBJ2-4
v_call: TRBV30
clone_size: -

cdr3_nt: TGTGCCAGCAGTTTATCCAGACAGGGCTCTGGCTACACCTTC
cdr3_aa: CASSLSRQGSGYTF
d_call: TRBD1
j_call: TRBJ1-2
v_call: TRBV27
clone_size: few

cdr3_nt: TGTGCCAGCGCCCAGGGTAGCGGGAGAGGTGGCGGGGAGCTGTTTTTT
cdr3_aa: CASAQGSGRGGGELFF
d_call: TRBD2
j_call: TRBJ2-2
v_call: TRBV9
clone_size: -

cdr3_nt: TGTGCCAGCAGCCCCTCCTCAGCGGCTCACTACGAGCAGTACTTC
cdr3_aa: CASSPSSAAHYEQYF
d_call: -
j_call: TRBJ2-7
v_call: TRBV11-3
clone_size: -

cdr3_nt: TGTGCCAGCAGTGACACGACAGGTCCTATGACGGCGAATCAGCCCCAGCATTTT
cdr3_aa: CASSDTTGPMTANQPQHF
d_call: -
j_call: TRBJ1-5
v_call: TRBV2
clone_size: few

cdr3_nt: TGTGCCAGCAGCCTCTTTGGGGGGGGGAACACTGAAGCTTTCTTT
cdr3_aa: CASSLFGGGNTEAFF
d_call: -
j_call: TRBJ1-1
v_call: TRBV11-2
clone_size: -

cdr3_nt: TGTGCCAGCAGCTTGGCAGGGGGCTCGGAGACCCAGTACTTC
cdr3_aa: CASSLAGGSETQYF
d_call: TRBD1
j_call: TRBJ2-5
v_call: TRBV5-4
clone_size: -

cdr3_nt: TGTGCCAGCAGGCAGGGCCCCTATGGCTACACCTTC
cdr3_aa: CASRQGPYGYTF
d_call: -
j_call: TRBJ1-2
v_call: TRBV13
clone_size: once

cdr3_nt: TGTGCCAGTAGTATCGGCCTAGCGGGTTTCATGGGAAATGAGCAGTTCTTC
cdr3_aa: CASSIGLAGFMGNEQFF
d_call: TRBD2
j_call: TRBJ2-1
v_call: TRBV19
clone_size: -

cdr3_nt: TGTGCCAGCTCACAGGACAGAGCTAACTATGGCTACACCTTC
cdr3_aa: CASSQDRANYGYTF
d_call: -
j_call: TRBJ1-2
v_call: TRBV18
clone_size: -

cdr3_nt: TGCGCCAGCAGCTTGGTGCTAGCGGGACCTGAAGAGACCCAGTACTTC
cdr3_aa: CASSLVLAGPEETQYF
d_call: TRBD2
j_call: TRBJ2-5
v_call: TRBV5-1
clone_size: -

cdr3_nt: TGTGCCAGCAGATCCGGGACAGGGGTTTATGGCTACACCTTC
cdr3_aa: CASRSGTGVYGYTF
d_call: TRBD1
j_call: TRBJ1-2
v_call: TRBV28
clone_size: -

cdr3_nt: TGTGCCAGCAGCTTAGTACTAGCGGGAGGGCCAAGGGAGCAGTTCTTC
cdr3_aa: CASSLVLAGGPREQFF
d_call: TRBD2
j_call: TRBJ2-1
v_call: TRBV5-8
clone_size: -